This TCR beta chain was captured by sequencing in a study of T cell repertoires in cytomegalovirus infection (dated by TCRdb to about 2019). Study-wide context: The peptide stimulations were aimed at well-studied HLA-B-restricted epitopes as well as recently identified HLA-C-restricted CMV epitopes, whose presentation resists viral immunomodulation. Donor HLA type was relevant to the analysis, as public TCR beta signatures indicated carriage of CMV infection together with the matching HLA type. Summary of the overall study and its limitations: The ex vivo response was dominated by HLA-C-restricted CMV-specific TCR beta clonotypes, which also provided the single most frequent clonotype in two of eight donors. In both this cohort and an independent roughly 400-donor cohort, the cumulative frequency of public TCR beta family members distinguished carriers of CMV infection plus the relevant HLA type.

This specimen's treatment or condition label, interpreted: in vitro stimulation with specific CMV peptide epitopes to enrich CMV-specific T cells. For sequencing, an Illumina HiSeq 1500 was employed. In-frame beta chains were kept once TCRdb had trimmed the public reads at Q25 with fastp and called clones with MiXCR. Each record represents a unique CDR3 protein, reported with the most common genes and DNA among its rows. This sample lists approximately 910,000 distinct CDR3 sequences; around 32% were detected once. Jointly, the top ten make up 13% of the sample. The CDR3 covers 15 residues, taking in both the cysteine and the phenylalanine. The retained sequence is limited to the CDR3, 45 bases, with the frame set at the first base. In the germline V gene (reference sequence), CDR1 corresponds to LNHNV and CDR2 to YYDKDF. For this chain, trimming is 5 bases at the V end and 2 bases at the J end, and the number of junction bases without a gene match is 8.

Concerning this clonotype itself: This clone's antigen is unknown. Qualities for individual bases were not recorded, and no much larger clone is one base off.

The TCR was taken from a human donor in good health (CMV status not recorded). Some clones in this sample may be carry-over from other donors' samples. The sequencing here drew on cultured CD8+ T cells from PBMCs, taken from culture after CMV antigen stimulation. The rearranged segments are TRBV15 and TRBJ1-2, with 7 central nucleotides matching TRBD1. In nucleotides, the sequence is TGTGCCACCAGCCCCCGGGACAGCATCAACTATGGCTACACCTTC. This translates into CATSPRDSINYGYTF.